This T cell receptor (beta chain) was captured in a study of cytomegalovirus exposure and HLA in healthy donors. With respect to this clone: No antigen is known for it.

Trimming stripped 6 bases from V and 0 bases from J, with 12 bases between. Germline V gene data show CDR1 as MNHNY and CDR2 as SVGAGI (reference sequence). The CDR3 is 16 residues long. With 60 Vbeta and 13 Jbeta primers, the PCR was carried out. The table came from immunoSEQ multiplex PCR; TCRdb's copy has only in-frame clones and leaves some out. The profile shows roughly 110,000 clones, around 74% of them singletons. Study results and caveats: In a later analysis, the majority of CMV-associated beta chains seemingly showed HLA restriction. For most TCR beta V segments, an earlier analysis put the productive rate at about 87% or about 30% of the time. In most subjects, TCR beta sequences reportedly gave accurate predictions of HLA-A and HLA-B alleles. Across HLA loci, a later analysis found differing TCR association rates, with DRB1 most and HLA-C fewest.

The receptor's source is a man aged 30-40 years in good health and CMV-seropositive. The chain carries TRBV6-6 and TRBJ2-6; D remains unclear. What was sequenced was PBMCs. CDR3 DNA sequence: TGTGCCAGCAGCACACGACGGAGCTCTGGGGCCAACGTCCTGACTTTC. Protein product: CASSTRRSSGANVLTF.